Sequencing of this TCR beta chain was carried out in a study of blood T cell repertoires in COVID-19. Across the whole study: COVID-19 samples, acute and convalescent, were from the United States, Italy and Spain. PBMCs, B-cell-depleted T cells, or T cells were the source of the cDNA or gDNA that made up the material.

Original handling: Nucleated cell counts were estimated from reference gene primer amplification. Some clones are missing from TCRdb's copy, which holds only in-frame ones; the method was immunoSEQ multiplex PCR. The V and J calls and clone size were taken over from that table, and D and trimming were inferred from the DNA. The sample includes 200,000 to 250,000 clones, roughly 85% of them seen just once. CDR3 size: 14 residues. Germline-derived CDR1 and CDR2 are SNHLY and FYNNEI. V was pared by 3 bases and J by 5 bases, with 2 bases of the junction left unmatched. The chain joins TRBV2 to TRBJ1-2; 11 positions agree with TRBD1. This TCR was sampled from a man aged 50-59 years who had recovered from COVID-19. The specimen was peripheral blood. The CDR3 region has the DNA TGTGCCAGCAGTGATCGGGACAGGGGGTATGGCTACACCTTC. It specifies CASSDRDRGYGYTF.